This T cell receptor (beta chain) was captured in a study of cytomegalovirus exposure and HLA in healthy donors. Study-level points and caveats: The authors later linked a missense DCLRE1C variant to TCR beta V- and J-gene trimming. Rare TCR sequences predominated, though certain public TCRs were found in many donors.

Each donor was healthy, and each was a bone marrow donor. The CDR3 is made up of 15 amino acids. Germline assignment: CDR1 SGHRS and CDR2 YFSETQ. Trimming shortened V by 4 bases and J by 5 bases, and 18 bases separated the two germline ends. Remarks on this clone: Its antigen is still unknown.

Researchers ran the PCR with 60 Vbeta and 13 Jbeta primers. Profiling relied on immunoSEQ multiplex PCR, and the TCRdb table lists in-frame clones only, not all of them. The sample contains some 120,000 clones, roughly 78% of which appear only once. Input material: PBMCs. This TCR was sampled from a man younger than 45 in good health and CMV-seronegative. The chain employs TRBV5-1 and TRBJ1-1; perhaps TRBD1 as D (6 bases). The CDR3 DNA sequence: TGCGCCAGCAGCCTCTTGGGGGGGCGCGGGACTGAAGCTTTCTTT. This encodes CASSLLGGRGTEAFF.